The next 30 T cell receptor beta chains were all read from a single sample in a study of cytomegalovirus exposure and HLA in healthy donors. PCR primers comprised 60 Vbeta and 13 Jbeta primers. Libraries were prepared by immunoSEQ multiplex PCR; TCRdb keeps only in-frame clonotypes and omits some of them. The table shows under 250,000 clones, with about 81% occurring only once. Material: PBMCs. These TCRs come from a man in his forties in good health and CMV-seropositive.

The V gene is TRBV12-5, the J gene TRBJ1-4; tentatively, D is TRBD1 (6 bases). The CDR3 has 14 amino acids. Germline V gene data show CDR1 as LGHNT and CDR2 as FRNRAP. Trimming took 7 bases from V and 0 from J, leaving 9 bases between them. The CDR3 DNA follows: TGTGCTAGTGCCCCAGGGGCAACTAATGAAAAACTGTTTTTT. Translating gives CASAPGATNEKLFF.

This chain uses TRBV25-1 with TRBJ1-6; TRBD1 matches 9 bases. The junction had 8 bases not matched to a gene; V was cut back by 6 bases and J by 5 bases. The germline V gene encodes CDR1 MGHDK and CDR2 SYGVNS. The CDR3 covers 16 residues. CDR3 sequence: CASSHRGRGDNSPLHF. DNA for the CDR3: TGTGCCAGCAGCCACAGGGGGCGCGGGGATAATTCACCCCTCCACTTT.

The chain couples TRBV5-1 to TRBJ2-7, with D perhaps TRBD2 (6 bases). V was cut by 0 bases and J by 6 bases, with 16 bases left in between. The germline CDR1 and CDR2 sequences are SGHRS and YFSETQ. This CDR3 is built from 15 residues. CDR3 in amino acids: CASSLDWDSPTEQYF. DNA of the CDR3: TGCGCCAGCAGCTTGGATTGGGACTCCCCGACCGAGCAGTACTTC.

The chain employs TRBV11-2 and TRBJ2-7, with D unresolved. V lost 3 bases and J 4 bases, leaving 10 bases between the germline ends. The CDR3 consists of 13 residues. Germline loops: CDR1 SGHAT, CDR2 FQNNGV. CDR3 amino acids: CASSFVGQYEQYV. The CDR3 DNA is TGTGCCAGCAGCTTTGTTGGGCAATACGAGCAGTACGTC.

This clone was detected a few times. At one boundary the junction diverges from the germline segment, which might be a read error. The chain uses TRBV14 and TRBJ2-7; the D is unclear. CDR1 is SGHDN and CDR2 is FVKESK in the germline V gene. This CDR3 has 13 residues. This chain's CDR3 is CASSHLYSSEQYF. In nucleotides, the CDR3 is TGTGCCAGCAGCCATCTCTATTCCTCCGAGCAGTACTTC.

The chain couples TRBV29-1 to TRBJ2-7, with a tentative D call TRBD2 (6 bases). This CDR3 region has 12 residues. CDR1 is SQVTM and CDR2 is ANQGSEA in the germline V gene. Trimming shortened V by 4 bases and J by 2 bases, and 9 bases separated the two germline ends. CDR3 in amino acids: CSVGTTPYEQYF. The CDR3, as DNA: TGCAGCGTTGGGACTACTCCCTACGAGCAGTACTTC.

V is TRBV30 and J is TRBJ1-6; 10 nucleotides align to TRBD1. Germline-derived CDR1 and CDR2 are GTSNPN and SVGIG (reference sequence). The V segment lost 0 bases and the J segment 2 bases; nucleotides outside the gene matches: 7. This CDR3 region has 18 residues. CDR3 residues: CAWSVQGQGRTYNSPLHF. The CDR3, as DNA: TGTGCCTGGAGTGTACAGGGACAGGGGCGAACCTATAATTCACCCCTCCACTTT.

With respect to this clone: Different DNA sequences within this sample yield the same CDR3. The chain carries TRBV18 and TRBJ2-5; tentative D call: TRBD2 (5 bases). The CDR3 sequence is 10 residues long. V was trimmed by 9 bases and J by 5 bases, leaving 7 bases between them. Germline-derived CDR1 and CDR2 are KGHSH and LQKENI. As DNA, the CDR3 is TGTGCCAGTCGAGGGGAGACCCAGTACTTC. The encoded protein is CASRGETQYF.

The chain has TRBV7-3 and TRBJ2-3, with D possibly TRBD2 on 5 matching bases. This CDR3 spans 13 amino acids. V gave up 5 bases and J gave up 5 bases, with 11 bases separating them. Per the germline V gene, CDR1 is SGHTA and CDR2 is FQGTGA. Here the CDR3 DNA reads TGTGCCAGCAGCCCCCGCCGGGAAGATACGCAGTATTTT. It codes for CASSPRREDTQYF. Together with reference TRBV7-3 and TRBJ2-3, the CDR3 gives the full variable domain: GAGVSQTPSNKVTEKGKYVELRCDPISGHTALYWYRQSLGQGPEFLIYFQGTGAADDSGLPNDRFFAVRPEGSVSTLKIQRTERGDSAVYLCASSPRREDTQYFGPGTRLTVL.

This chain links TRBV6-6 with TRBJ1-2; the D gene is possibly TRBD1 (5 bases). The CDR3 sequence is 13 residues long. Deletions cut 8 bases from V and 2 bases from J, with 12 bases between. Per the germline V gene, CDR1 is MNHNY and CDR2 is SVGAGI (reference sequence). Written as DNA, the CDR3 is TGTGCCAGCGTTTTGGACATAAACTATGGCTACACCTTC. Protein: CASVLDINYGYTF.

The rearrangement joins TRBV6-5 to TRBJ2-7; 10 bases agree with TRBD2. The CDR3 extends over 15 amino acids. Germline V gene lookup returns CDR1 MNHEY and CDR2 SVGAGI. Trimming removed 6 bases from V and 0 bases from J; junction bases left unmatched: 5. The CDR3 sequence is CASRTASGSSYEQYF. The CDR3 DNA reads TGTGCCAGCAGGACCGCTAGCGGGAGCTCCTACGAGCAGTACTTC.

This chain links TRBV20-1 with TRBJ1-1; D is undetermined. Per germline, CDR1 DFQATT and CDR2 SNEGSKA (reference sequence). The CDR3 length is 11 residues. V dropped 3 bases and J dropped 10 bases, with 12 bases sitting between them. The CDR3 DNA follows: TGCAGTGCTAGGGTTCTTAGCGGAGCTTTCTTT. Its protein product is CSARVLSGAFF.

V is TRBV2 and J is TRBJ1-2, with 8 bases identical to TRBD1. The junction had 4 bases not matched to a gene; V was cut back by 8 bases and J by 2 bases. Germline V gene lookup returns CDR1 SNHLY and CDR2 FYNNEI. The CDR3 consists of 13 residues. CDR3 DNA: TGTGCCAGCCAGGGACAGGCGAACTATGGCTACACCTTC. Translated: CASQGQANYGYTF.

A single count supports this clone. The V gene is TRBV7-9, the J gene TRBJ1-1; D remains unclear. CDR3 length: 12 amino acids. The germline gives CDR1 SEHNR, CDR2 FQNEAQ (reference sequence). V was shortened by 7 bases and J by 7 bases, with 13 bases between the two germline ends. This CDR3 is CASNPGEGEAFF. The CDR3 DNA sequence: TGTGCCAGCAACCCGGGTGAGGGTGAAGCTTTCTTT.

This clone was detected only a few times. The chain links TRBV19 to TRBJ1-5; D might be TRBD1 (6 bases). Germline lookup yields CDR1 LNHDA and CDR2 SQIVND (reference sequence). V was pared by 3 bases and J by 5 bases, with 14 bases between. The CDR3 is 15 residues long. CDR3 coding DNA: TGTGCCAGTAGTATGGGGGCCGATTACTATCAGCCCCAGCATTTT. It translates to CASSMGADYYQPQHF. Filled out from reference TRBV19 and TRBJ1-5, the complete variable domain reads DGGITQSPKYLFRKEGQNVTLSCEQNLNHDAMYWYRQDPGQGLRLIYYSQIVNDFQKGDIAEGYSVSREKKESFPLTVTSAQKNPTAFYLCASSMGADYYQPQHFGDGTRLSIL.

The genes are TRBV5-1 and TRBJ1-1; 7 bases are a match to TRBD1. V gave up 0 bases and J gave up 6 bases; unmatched junction bases: 5. This CDR3 has 14 residues. Germline lookup yields CDR1 SGHRS and CDR2 YFSETQ. The CDR3 DNA reads TGCGCCAGCAGCTTGGAAGGGGGCTCCGCTGAAGCTTTCTTT. It yields the protein CASSLEGGSAEAFF.

The V call is TRBV5-1, the J call TRBJ2-5; 8 bases align to TRBD1. CDR1 and CDR2 from the germline V gene are SGHRS and YFSETQ. With V trimmed by 4 bases and J by 2 bases, 4 bases remained unmatched. The CDR3 spans 14 residues. CDR3: CASSPGQVQETQYF. The CDR3 bases are TGCGCCAGCAGCCCGGGACAGGTTCAAGAGACCCAGTACTTC.

CDR3 nucleotides: TGTGCCAGTAGTACCGGCAAGGAGATCTACAATGAGCAGTTCTTC. This translates into CASSTGKEIYNEQFF. V is TRBV19 and J is TRBJ2-1; no clear D. The CDR3 consists of 15 residues. The germline V gene encodes CDR1 LNHDA and CDR2 SQIVND (reference sequence). V was cut by 4 bases and J by 3 bases, with 13 bases left in between. The full variable domain, completed using reference TRBV19 and TRBJ2-1, is DGGITQSPKYLFRKEGQNVTLSCEQNLNHDAMYWYRQDPGQGLRLIYYSQIVNDFQKGDIAEGYSVSREKKESFPLTVTSAQKNPTAFYLCASSTGKEIYNEQFFGPGTRLTVL.

The V call is TRBV28, the J call TRBJ2-2, with D unclear. The CDR3 contains 15 residues. CDR1 and CDR2 from the germline V gene are MDHEN and SYDVKM. Trimming shortened V by 3 bases and J by 3 bases, and 11 bases separated the two germline ends. CDR3 sequence: CASSFFDPDTGELFF. The DNA for the CDR3 is TGTGCCAGCAGTTTCTTCGATCCAGACACCGGGGAGCTGTTTTTT. Full variable domain (missing parts from reference TRBV28 and TRBJ2-2): DVKVTQSSRYLVKRTGEKVFLECVQDMDHENMFWYRQDPGLGLRLIYFSYDVKMKEKGDIPEGYSVSREKKERFSLILESASTNQTSMYLCASSFFDPDTGELFFGEGSRLTVL.

The chain uses TRBV9 and TRBJ2-2, with a weak D call TRBD2 (7 bases). The germline gives CDR1 SGDLS, CDR2 YYNGEE. The CDR3 contains 12 residues. V gave up 6 bases and J gave up 8 bases, with 11 bases separating them. As DNA, the CDR3 is TGTGCCAGCAAGGGGGGGAGTGGGGAGCTGTTTTTT. Protein: CASKGGSGELFF.

The chain links TRBV11-1 to TRBJ2-3; 9 bases match TRBD1. This CDR3 has 15 residues. V gave up 5 bases and J gave up 3 bases; unmatched junction bases: 6. Germline CDR1 is SGHAT and CDR2 is FQDESV (reference sequence). The CDR3 DNA reads as TGTGCCAGCAGCCACTGGGACAGGGAGACAGATACGCAGTATTTT. Residues: CASSHWDRETDTQYF.

The V call is TRBV9, the J call TRBJ2-1; the match to TRBD2 covers 9 bases. From germline, CDR1 is SGDLS and CDR2 YYNGEE. J was trimmed by 3 bases and V by 4 bases; bases with no gene match: 5. The CDR3 has 15 residues. CDR3 in DNA: TGTGCCAGCAGCCTAGGCGGGAGGGTCTACAATGAGCAGTTCTTC. This sequence encodes CASSLGGRVYNEQFF.

The chain has TRBV6-1 and TRBJ2-7; D not certain. The CDR3 covers 11 residues. Germline V gene data show CDR1 as MNHNS and CDR2 as SASEGT. V shed 8 bases and J shed 3 bases, with 8 bases lying between them. The CDR3 nucleotides read TGTGCCAGCGTCTACGGCTACGAGCAGTACTTC. As protein: CASVYGYEQYF.

This clone was observed a handful of times. The chain has TRBV18 and TRBJ1-1, with 7 bases matching TRBD1. V shed 3 bases, J shed 0 bases, and the junction held 7 bases outside the gene matches. The CDR3 covers 16 residues. Germline-derived CDR1 and CDR2 are KGHSH and LQKENI. The CDR3 spells CASSPRQGGMNTEAFF. CDR3 sequence (DNA): TGTGCCAGCTCACCGAGACAGGGAGGTATGAACACTGAAGCTTTCTTT.

The genes are TRBV12-5 and TRBJ1-2; the D is unclear. Germline V gene lookup returns CDR1 LGHNT and CDR2 FRNRAP. V lost 4 bases and J lost 8, with 14 bases in between. This CDR3 contains 13 residues. CDR3 in DNA: TGTGCTAGTGGTTACCCAGCGACGGAGGGCTACACCTTC. Its protein product is CASGYPATEGYTF. Filled out from reference TRBV12-5 and TRBJ1-2, the complete variable domain reads DARVTQTPRHKVTEMGQEVTMRCQPILGHNTVFWYRQTMMQGLELLAYFRNRAPLDDSGMPKDRFSAEMPDATLATLKIQPSEPRDSAVYFCASGYPATEGYTFGSGTRLTVV.

The J gene is TRBJ1-1, the V gene TRBV5-1; no definite D call. The CDR3 has 14 amino acids. The V end was cut by 5 bases, the J end by 2 bases, with 13 bases between. Per germline, CDR1 SGHRS and CDR2 YFSETQ. For the CDR3, the DNA is TGCGCCAGCAGTTCCGAAGGGAGAAACACTGAAGCTTTCTTT. This translates into CASSSEGRNTEAFF.

The chain combines TRBV4-2 with TRBJ2-7; possibly TRBD2 for D (6 bases). This CDR3 is 14 amino acids long. Trimming removed 3 bases from V and 7 bases from J, with 16 bases in between. Per the germline V gene, CDR1 is LGHNA and CDR2 is YNFKEQ. The CDR3 sequence is CASSQGTAGREQYF. The CDR3 DNA sequence: TGTGCCAGCAGCCAGGGGACTGCGGGGAGGGAGCAGTACTTC.

The chain is built from TRBV4-2 and TRBJ2-1; 10 bases are a match to TRBD2. The length of the CDR3 is 16 residues. The germline V gene encodes CDR1 LGHNA and CDR2 YNFKEQ. V shed 2 bases and J 3 bases; nucleotides not matched to a gene: 4. CDR3 amino acids: CASSQPGLADYNEQFF. The CDR3 nucleotides are TGTGCCAGCAGCCAACCAGGACTAGCGGACTACAATGAGCAGTTCTTC.

This clone has a single count. The chain carries TRBV7-2 and TRBJ1-1; D perhaps matches TRBD1 (5 bases). This CDR3 is built from 15 residues. V gave up 5 bases and J gave up 8 bases, with 21 bases separating them. In germline, CDR1 is SGHTA, CDR2 FQGNSA. CDR3 in amino acids: CASSLGKGALLEAFF. DNA of the CDR3: TGTGCCAGCAGCCTAGGGAAAGGGGCGCTTTTAGAAGCTTTCTTT. Full variable domain (remainder filled in from reference TRBV7-2 and TRBJ1-1): GAGVSQSPSNKVTEKGKDVELRCDPISGHTALYWYRQSLGQGLEFLIYFQGNSAPDKSGLPSDRFSAERTGGSVSTLTIQRTQQEDSAVYLCASSLGKGALLEAFFGQGTRLTVV.

The chain carries TRBV27 and TRBJ2-6; D unresolved. Trimming stripped 2 bases from V and 4 bases from J, with 6 bases between. CDR1 is MNHEY and CDR2 is SMNVEV in the germline V gene (reference sequence). The CDR3 is 14 residues long. Here the CDR3 DNA reads TGTGCCAGCAGTTTAAGCTCCGGGGCCAACGTCCTGACTTTC. This sequence encodes CASSLSSGANVLTF.